The sequence of this T cell receptor (beta chain) was determined in a study of T cell responses to AZD1222 COVID-19 vaccine. Study as a whole: It was second doses at about 4 or about 12 weeks that were pooled. Regarding the study as a whole: Compared with day 0, the breadth and depth of the Spike-specific TCR repertoire rose significantly after two doses of AZD1222. Baseline serostatus was positive in only a handful of AZD1222 recipients.

Comment on this clone: Antigen specificity is unknown.

This CDR3 comprises 13 residues. CDR1 SGHDN and CDR2 FVKESK come from the germline V gene. With V trimmed by 5 bases and J by 9 bases, 7 bases remained unmatched. The repertoire was sequenced with immunoSEQ multiplex PCR; TCRdb's copy has only in-frame clones and lacks some. In the table there are 100,000 or so clones, more than 75% of which are singletons. The starting material was peripheral blood, obtained on day 0 of AZD1222 vaccination. The clonotype comes from an adult in good health. V is TRBV14 and J is TRBJ2-1, with TRBD1 identical over 7 bases. This CDR3 reads CASSYDRVTEQFF. The CDR3 nucleotides are TGTGCCAGCAGCTATGACAGGGTGACTGAGCAGTTCTTC.